The source of this T cell receptor beta chain is a study of blood T cell repertoires in COVID-19. Study overall: The origin of the acute and convalescent COVID-19 samples was the United States, Italy and Spain.

In the original analysis: Amplification with reference gene primers provided the estimates of nucleated cell counts. Data came from immunoSEQ multiplex PCR; TCRdb stores just in-frame clones and leaves some out. The V and J calls and clone size come from that table; D and trimming were worked out from the DNA. The sample carries around 260,000 clones, around 85% recorded once. Seattle's cohort entered during active infection and was followed longitudinally. This clone was found a few times. Trimming took off 2 bases at V and 4 bases at J, with 12 bases between the two ends. Germline values: CDR1 SGHTA, CDR2 FQGNSA. This CDR3 comprises 15 residues.

This clonotype was sampled from a human donor with COVID-19, enrolled during active disease. The donor label of this sample is uncertain. The specimen was peripheral blood. The rearrangement joins TRBV7-2 to TRBJ1-5; D is unresolved. CDR3 nucleotide sequence: TGTGCCAGCAGCTTAATCGGGTCAACTAATCAGCCCCAGCATTTT. Its translation: CASSLIGSTNQPQHF.